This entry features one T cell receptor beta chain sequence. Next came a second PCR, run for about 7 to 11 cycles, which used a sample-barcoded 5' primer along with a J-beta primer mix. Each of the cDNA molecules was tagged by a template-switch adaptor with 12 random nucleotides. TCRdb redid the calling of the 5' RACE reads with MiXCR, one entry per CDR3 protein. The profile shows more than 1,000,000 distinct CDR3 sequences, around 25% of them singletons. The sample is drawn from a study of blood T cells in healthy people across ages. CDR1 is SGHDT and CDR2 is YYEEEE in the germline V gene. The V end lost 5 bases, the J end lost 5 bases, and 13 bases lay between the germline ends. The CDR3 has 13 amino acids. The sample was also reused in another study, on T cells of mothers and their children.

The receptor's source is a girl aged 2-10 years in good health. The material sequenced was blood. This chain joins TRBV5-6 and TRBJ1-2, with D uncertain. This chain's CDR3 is CASSSDGVYGYTF. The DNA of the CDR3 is TGTGCCAGCAGTTCCGACGGCGTTTATGGCTACACCTTC.